A single sample gave rise to the 11 T cell receptor beta chains below, sequenced in a study of CD8 T cells in Susac syndrome. RNA totalling about 0.45 to 1 ug underwent reverse transcription with random hexamers. TCRdb ran MiXCR on the immunoSEQ multiplex PCR reads and lists one entry per CDR3 protein. The sample lists 110,000 to 150,000 distinct CDR3 sequences, approximately 95% occurring once. The sequencing input was CD8+ T cells from PBMCs. The receptor set was obtained from a human donor in good health.

The chain has TRBV9 and TRBJ1-2, with D possibly TRBD1 on 6 matching bases. V was shortened by 3 bases and J by 0 bases, with 15 bases between the two germline ends. Germline V gives CDR1 SGDLS, CDR2 YYNGEE. This CDR3 comprises 16 residues. The CDR3 coding sequence is TGTGCCAGCAGCGGAGGGGGTACGAGGTCTAACTATGGCTACACCTTC. It codes for CASSGGGTRSNYGYTF.

V gene TRBV5-6 combines with J gene TRBJ2-1; possible D gene TRBD2, 6 bases. CDR1 is SGHDT, CDR2 YYEEEE, per germline. The CDR3 sequence is 14 residues long. Trimming took off 5 bases at V and 6 bases at J, with 15 bases between the two ends. DNA for the CDR3: TGTGCCAGCAGTTTCTGGAGGGCCCCCAATGAGCAGTTCTTC. Translation: CASSFWRAPNEQFF.

J is TRBJ2-7 and V is TRBV27; D is unresolved. Per germline, CDR1 MNHEY and CDR2 SMNVEV (reference sequence). The CDR3 has 13 residues. With 3 bases removed from V and 2 bases from J, the gap between germline ends came to 8 bases. The CDR3 here is CASSFSKTYEQYF. The CDR3 DNA is TGTGCCAGCAGTTTTTCTAAAACCTACGAGCAGTACTTC.

CDR3 residues: CASSSWVADTQYF. In DNA, the CDR3 is TGTGCCAGCAGTTCATGGGTTGCAGATACGCAGTATTTT. The V gene is TRBV27, the J gene TRBJ2-3; D is uncertain. The V gene's germline CDR1 is MNHEY and CDR2 SMNVEV (reference sequence). The germline V and J ends were trimmed by 4 bases and 4 bases, with 9 bases remaining between them. The CDR3 consists of 13 residues.

The V and J genes are TRBV14 and TRBJ2-1; the match to TRBD2 covers 8 bases. V shed 0 bases and J 6 bases; nucleotides not matched to a gene: 4. This CDR3 has 15 amino acids. In germline, CDR1 is SGHDN, CDR2 FVKESK. The DNA for the CDR3 is TGTGCCAGCAGCCAAGAATTCGGGAGGGGCAATGAGCAGTTCTTC. This gives the protein CASSQEFGRGNEQFF.

V and J are TRBV20-1 and TRBJ2-1; D might be TRBD1 or TRBD2, each matching 5 bases. Germline CDR1 and CDR2: DFQATT and SNEGSKA (reference sequence). CDR3 length: 14 amino acids. Trimming shortened V by 6 bases and J by 8 bases, and 20 bases separated the two germline ends. This chain's CDR3 is CSAPLGESRYEQFF. The CDR3 DNA follows: TGCAGTGCGCCGCTGGGGGAATCGCGCTATGAGCAGTTCTTC.

V and J are TRBV29-1 and TRBJ2-7; possibly TRBD1 for D (5 bases). The germline V gene has CDR1 SQVTM and CDR2 ANQGSEA. The length of the CDR3 is 13 residues. V was clipped by 4 bases and J by 2 bases, with 12 bases between them. The CDR3 region is CSVGGRNTYEQYF. For the CDR3, the DNA is TGCAGCGTTGGGGGCAGGAATACCTACGAGCAGTACTTC.

V gene TRBV6-5 combines with J gene TRBJ2-1; the D gene is possibly TRBD2 (6 bases). This CDR3 contains 14 residues. The V and J ends lost 2 bases and 4 bases respectively, with 9 bases between them. CDR1 is MNHEY, CDR2 SVGAGI, per germline. CDR3 sequence reads: CASSYLREYNEQFF. In nucleotides, the CDR3 is TGTGCCAGCAGTTACCTCCGGGAGTACAATGAGCAGTTCTTC.

V gene TRBV3-1 combines with J gene TRBJ2-2; D ambiguous. Germline values: CDR1 LGHDT, CDR2 YNNKEL (reference sequence). Trimming removed 0 bases at V and 0 bases at J, with 8 bases between. The CDR3 spans 16 residues. The CDR3 protein is CASSQDPGTNTGELFF. DNA for the CDR3: TGTGCCAGCAGCCAAGATCCGGGTACGAACACCGGGGAGCTGTTTTTT.

The V and J genes are TRBV28 and TRBJ2-7, with TRBD2 identical over 10 bases. The length of the CDR3 is 15 residues. Germline loops: CDR1 MDHEN, CDR2 SYDVKM. V lost 6 bases to trimming and J lost 6 bases; unmatched junction nucleotides: 11. The CDR3: CASSVYGTSVSEQYF. The CDR3 DNA reads as TGTGCCAGCAGCGTCTACGGGACTAGCGTTAGCGAGCAGTACTTC.

The chain carries TRBV20-1 and TRBJ2-7; D unresolved. Germline CDR1 reads DFQATT; CDR2 reads SNEGSKA (reference sequence). V lost 0 bases and J 3 bases, leaving 15 bases between the germline ends. The CDR3 runs to 15 residues. Here the CDR3 reads CSAREGRWIHYEQYF. CDR3 in DNA: TGCAGTGCTAGAGAGGGCAGGTGGATCCACTACGAGCAGTACTTC.